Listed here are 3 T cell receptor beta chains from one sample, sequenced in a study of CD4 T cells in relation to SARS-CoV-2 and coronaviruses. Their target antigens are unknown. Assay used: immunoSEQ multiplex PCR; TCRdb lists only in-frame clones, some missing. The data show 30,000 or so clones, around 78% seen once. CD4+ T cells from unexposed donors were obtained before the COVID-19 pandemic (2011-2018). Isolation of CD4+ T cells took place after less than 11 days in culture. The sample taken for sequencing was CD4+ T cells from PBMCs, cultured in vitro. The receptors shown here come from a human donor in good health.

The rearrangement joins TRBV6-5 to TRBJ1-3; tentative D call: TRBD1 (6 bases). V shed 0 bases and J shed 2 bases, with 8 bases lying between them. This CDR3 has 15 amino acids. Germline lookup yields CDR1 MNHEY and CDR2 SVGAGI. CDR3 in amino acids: CASSYSRTAGNTIYF. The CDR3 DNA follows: TGTGCCAGCAGTTACTCCCGGACAGCTGGAAACACCATATATTTT.

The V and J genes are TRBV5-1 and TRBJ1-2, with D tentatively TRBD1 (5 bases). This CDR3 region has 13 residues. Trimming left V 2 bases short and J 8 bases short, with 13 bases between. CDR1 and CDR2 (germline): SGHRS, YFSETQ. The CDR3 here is CASSFGVREGYTF. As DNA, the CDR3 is TGCGCCAGCAGCTTTGGCGTCAGGGAAGGCTACACCTTC.

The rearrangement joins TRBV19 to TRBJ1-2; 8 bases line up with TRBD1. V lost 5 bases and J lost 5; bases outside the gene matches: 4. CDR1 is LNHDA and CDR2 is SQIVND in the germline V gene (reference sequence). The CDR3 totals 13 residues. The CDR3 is CASSVDREYGYTF. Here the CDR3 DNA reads TGTGCCAGTAGTGTGGACAGGGAGTATGGCTACACCTTC.